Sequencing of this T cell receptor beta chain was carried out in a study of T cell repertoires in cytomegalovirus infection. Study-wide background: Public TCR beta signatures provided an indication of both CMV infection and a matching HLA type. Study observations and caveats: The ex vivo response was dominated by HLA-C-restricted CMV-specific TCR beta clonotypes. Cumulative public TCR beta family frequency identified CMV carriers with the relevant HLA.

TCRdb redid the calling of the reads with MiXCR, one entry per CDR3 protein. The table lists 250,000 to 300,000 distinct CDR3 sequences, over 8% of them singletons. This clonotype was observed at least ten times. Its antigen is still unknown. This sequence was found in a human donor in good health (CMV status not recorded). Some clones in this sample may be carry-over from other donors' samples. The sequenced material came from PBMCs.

The CDR3 spells CASSTTGGAVQPQHF. CDR3 DNA: TGTGCCAGCAGCACCACAGGGGGCGCGGTTCAGCCCCAGCATTTT. The V gene is TRBV7-2, the J gene TRBJ1-5; TRBD1 matches 9 bases. V shed 5 bases, J shed 6 bases, and the junction held 8 bases outside the gene matches. The germline V gene encodes CDR1 SGHTA and CDR2 FQGNSA. The CDR3 sequence is 15 residues long.